This T cell receptor (beta chain) was sequenced in a study of cytomegalovirus exposure and HLA in healthy donors. The PCR was carried out with 60 Vbeta primers and 13 Jbeta primers. Clones were read by immunoSEQ multiplex PCR, and TCRdb kept only the in-frame ones, dropping some. The table has fewer than 200,000 clones, around 83% seen once. The CDR3 sequence is 12 residues long. Germline V gives CDR1 SNHLY, CDR2 FYNNEI. V lost 3 bases, J lost 6 bases, and 8 bases lay in between. Sequenced sample: PBMCs. The clonotype comes from a man in his forties in good health and CMV-seropositive. The genes are TRBV2 and TRBJ1-1, with a weak D call TRBD1 (5 bases). CDR3: CASSETRAEAFF. The CDR3 nucleotides are TGTGCCAGCAGTGAGACCAGGGCTGAAGCTTTCTTT.